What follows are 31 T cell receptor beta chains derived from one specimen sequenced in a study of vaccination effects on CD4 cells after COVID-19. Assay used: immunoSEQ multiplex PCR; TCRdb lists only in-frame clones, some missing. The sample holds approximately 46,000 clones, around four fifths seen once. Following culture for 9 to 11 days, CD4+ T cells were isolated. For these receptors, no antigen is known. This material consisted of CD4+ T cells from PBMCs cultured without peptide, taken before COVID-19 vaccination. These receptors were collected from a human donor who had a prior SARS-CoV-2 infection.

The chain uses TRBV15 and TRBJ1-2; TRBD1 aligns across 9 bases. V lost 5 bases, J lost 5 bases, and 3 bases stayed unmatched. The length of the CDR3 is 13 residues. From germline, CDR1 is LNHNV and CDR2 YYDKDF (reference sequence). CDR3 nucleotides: TGTGCCACCAGCCTGGGACAGGGTTATGGCTACACCTTC. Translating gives CATSLGQGYGYTF.

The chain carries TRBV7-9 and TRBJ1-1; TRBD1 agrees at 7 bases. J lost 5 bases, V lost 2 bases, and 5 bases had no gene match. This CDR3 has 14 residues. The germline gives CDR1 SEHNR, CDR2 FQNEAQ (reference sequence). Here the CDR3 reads CASSLTTGSTEAFF. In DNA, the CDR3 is TGTGCCAGCAGCTTAACGACAGGGAGTACTGAAGCTTTCTTT.

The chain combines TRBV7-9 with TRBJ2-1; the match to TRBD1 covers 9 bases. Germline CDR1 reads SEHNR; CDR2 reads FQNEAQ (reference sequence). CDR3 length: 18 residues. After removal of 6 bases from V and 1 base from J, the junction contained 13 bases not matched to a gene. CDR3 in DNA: TGTGCCAGCAGGGGTGACAGGGGGTCTCTTCTTTCCTACAATGAGCAGTTCTTC. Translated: CASRGDRGSLLSYNEQFF. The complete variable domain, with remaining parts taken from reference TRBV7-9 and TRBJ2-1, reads DTGVSQNPRHKITKRGQNVTFRCDPISEHNRLYWYRQTLGQGPEFLTYFQNEAQLEKSRLLSDRFSAERPKGSFSTLEIQRTEQGDSAMYLCASRGDRGSLLSYNEQFFGPGTRLTVL.

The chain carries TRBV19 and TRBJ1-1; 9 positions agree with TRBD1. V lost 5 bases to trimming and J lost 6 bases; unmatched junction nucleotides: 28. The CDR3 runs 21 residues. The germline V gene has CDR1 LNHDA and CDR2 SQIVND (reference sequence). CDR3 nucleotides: TGTGCCAGTAGTGAACGACCGCTCTGGTTATATGGGGACAGGGTGTTTGCTGAAGCTTTCTTT. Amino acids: CASSERPLWLYGDRVFAEAFF. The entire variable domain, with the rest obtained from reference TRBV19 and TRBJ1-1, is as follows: DGGITQSPKYLFRKEGQNVTLSCEQNLNHDAMYWYRQDPGQGLRLIYYSQIVNDFQKGDIAEGYSVSREKKESFPLTVTSAQKNPTAFYLCASSERPLWLYGDRVFAEAFFGQGTRLTVV.

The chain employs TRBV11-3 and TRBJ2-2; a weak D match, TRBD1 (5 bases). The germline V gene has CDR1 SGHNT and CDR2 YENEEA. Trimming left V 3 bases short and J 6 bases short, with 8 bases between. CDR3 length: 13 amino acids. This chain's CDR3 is CASSFRVAGELFF. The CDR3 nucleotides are TGTGCCAGCAGCTTCAGGGTTGCCGGGGAGCTGTTTTTT.

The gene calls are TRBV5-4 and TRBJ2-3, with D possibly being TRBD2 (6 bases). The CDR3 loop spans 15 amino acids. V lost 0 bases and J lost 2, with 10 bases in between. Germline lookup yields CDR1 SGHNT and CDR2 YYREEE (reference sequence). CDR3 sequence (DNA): TGTGCCAGCAGCTTGGGTGGAGGGGACACAGATACGCAGTATTTT. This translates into CASSLGGGDTDTQYF.

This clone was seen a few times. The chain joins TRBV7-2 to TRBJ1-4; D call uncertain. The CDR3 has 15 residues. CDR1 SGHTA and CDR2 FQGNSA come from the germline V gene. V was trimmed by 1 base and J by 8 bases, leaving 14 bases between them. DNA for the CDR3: TGTGCCAGCAGCTTAGACGTAGGTGAAATGGAAAAACTGTTTTTT. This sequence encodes CASSLDVGEMEKLFF.

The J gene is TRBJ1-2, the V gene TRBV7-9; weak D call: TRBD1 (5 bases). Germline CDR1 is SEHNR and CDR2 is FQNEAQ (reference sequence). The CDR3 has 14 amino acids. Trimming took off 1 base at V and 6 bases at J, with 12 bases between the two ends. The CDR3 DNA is TGTGCCAGCAGCTTAGTAGGCAGGGAGGATGGCTACACCTTC. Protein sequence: CASSLVGREDGYTF.

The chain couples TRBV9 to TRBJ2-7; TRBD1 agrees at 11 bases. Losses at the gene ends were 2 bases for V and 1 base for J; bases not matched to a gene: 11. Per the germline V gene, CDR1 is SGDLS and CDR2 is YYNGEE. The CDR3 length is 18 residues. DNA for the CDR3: TGTGCCAGCAGCGTCGGGACAGGGGGTTTCCAACGATCCTACGAGCAGTACTTC. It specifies CASSVGTGGFQRSYEQYF.

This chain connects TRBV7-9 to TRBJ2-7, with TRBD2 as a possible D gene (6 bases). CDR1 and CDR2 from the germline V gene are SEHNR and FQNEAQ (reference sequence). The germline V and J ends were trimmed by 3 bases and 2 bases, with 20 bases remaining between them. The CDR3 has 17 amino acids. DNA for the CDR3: TGTGCCAGCAGCTTTAACCCCCCTGGTGGAGGGCCCTACGAGCAGTACTTC. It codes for CASSFNPPGGGPYEQYF.

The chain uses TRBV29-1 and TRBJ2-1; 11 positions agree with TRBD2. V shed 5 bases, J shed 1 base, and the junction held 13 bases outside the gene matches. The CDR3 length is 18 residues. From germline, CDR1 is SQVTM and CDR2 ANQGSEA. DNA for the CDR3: TGCAGCGTTTATCTAGCGGGGGGTTTATTTCCGTCCTACAATGAGCAGTTCTTC. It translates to CSVYLAGGLFPSYNEQFF.

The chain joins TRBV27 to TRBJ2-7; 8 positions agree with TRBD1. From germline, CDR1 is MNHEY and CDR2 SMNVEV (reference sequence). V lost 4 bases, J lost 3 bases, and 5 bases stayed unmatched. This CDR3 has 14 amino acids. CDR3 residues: CASSSTRGRYEQYF. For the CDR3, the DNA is TGTGCCAGCAGTTCCACCAGGGGGCGCTACGAGCAGTACTTC.

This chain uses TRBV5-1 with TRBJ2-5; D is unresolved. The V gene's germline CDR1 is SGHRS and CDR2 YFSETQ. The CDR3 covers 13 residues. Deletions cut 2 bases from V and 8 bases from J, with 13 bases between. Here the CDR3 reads CASSFETDGTQYF. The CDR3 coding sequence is TGCGCCAGCAGCTTTGAAACGGACGGTACCCAGTACTTC. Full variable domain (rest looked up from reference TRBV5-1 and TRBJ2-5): KAGVTQTPRYLIKTRGQQVTLSCSPISGHRSVSWYQQTPGQGLQFLFEYFSETQRNKGNFPGRFSGRQFSNSRSEMNVSTLELGDSALYLCASSFETDGTQYFGPGTRLLVL.

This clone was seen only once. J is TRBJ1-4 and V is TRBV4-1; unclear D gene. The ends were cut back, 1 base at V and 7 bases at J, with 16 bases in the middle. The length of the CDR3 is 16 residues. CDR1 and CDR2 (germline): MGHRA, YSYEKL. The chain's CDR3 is CASSQVRQADGEKLFF. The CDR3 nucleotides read TGCGCCAGCAGCCAAGTCCGCCAGGCGGATGGTGAAAAACTGTTTTTT.

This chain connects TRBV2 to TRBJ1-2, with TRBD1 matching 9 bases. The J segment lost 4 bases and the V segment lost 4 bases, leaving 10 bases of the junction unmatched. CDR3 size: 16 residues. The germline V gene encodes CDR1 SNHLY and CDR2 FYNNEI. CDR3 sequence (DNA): TGTGCCAGCAGTGTAGGACCGGGACAGGGTTTCTATGGCTACACCTTC. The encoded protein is CASSVGPGQGFYGYTF.

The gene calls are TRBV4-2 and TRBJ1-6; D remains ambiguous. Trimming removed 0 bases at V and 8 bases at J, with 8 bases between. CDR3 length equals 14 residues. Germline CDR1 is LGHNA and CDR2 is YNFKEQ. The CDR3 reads CASSQEPRDSPLHF. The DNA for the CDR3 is TGTGCCAGCAGCCAAGAACCAAGGGATTCACCCCTCCACTTT.

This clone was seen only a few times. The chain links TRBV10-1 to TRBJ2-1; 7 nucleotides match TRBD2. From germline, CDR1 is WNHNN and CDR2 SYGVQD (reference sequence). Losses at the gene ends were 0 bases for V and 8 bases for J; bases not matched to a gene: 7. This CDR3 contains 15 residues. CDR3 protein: CASSESVSGRYEQFF. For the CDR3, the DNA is TGCGCCAGCAGTGAGTCTGTTTCCGGGAGGTATGAGCAGTTCTTC.

CDR3 protein: CASTLIGQGNGYTF. CDR3 in DNA: TGTGCCAGCACTCTAATCGGACAGGGGAATGGCTACACCTTC. The chain couples TRBV28 to TRBJ1-2; TRBD1 matches 9 bases. Germline V gives CDR1 MDHEN, CDR2 SYDVKM. The CDR3 is 14 residues long. With V trimmed by 7 bases and J by 6 bases, 9 bases remained unmatched.

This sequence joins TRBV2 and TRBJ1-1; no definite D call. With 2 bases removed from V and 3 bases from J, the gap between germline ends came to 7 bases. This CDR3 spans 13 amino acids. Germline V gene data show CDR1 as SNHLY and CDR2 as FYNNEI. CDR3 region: CASSEFRHTEAFF. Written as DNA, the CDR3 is TGTGCCAGCAGTGAATTTCGGCACACTGAAGCTTTCTTT.

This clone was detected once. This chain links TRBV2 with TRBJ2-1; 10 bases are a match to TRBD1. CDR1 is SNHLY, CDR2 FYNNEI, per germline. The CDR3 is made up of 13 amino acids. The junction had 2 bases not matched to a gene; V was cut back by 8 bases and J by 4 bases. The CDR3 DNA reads TGTGCCAGCGGGACAGGGGAGTACAATGAGCAGTTCTTC. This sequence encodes CASGTGEYNEQFF.

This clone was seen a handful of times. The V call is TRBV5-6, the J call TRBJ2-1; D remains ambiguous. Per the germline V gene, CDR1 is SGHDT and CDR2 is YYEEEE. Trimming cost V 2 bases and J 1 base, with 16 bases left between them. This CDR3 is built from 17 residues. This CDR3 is CASSFRPRTGSYNEQFF. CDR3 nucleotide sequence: TGTGCCAGCAGCTTTCGGCCCAGGACCGGTTCCTACAATGAGCAGTTCTTC. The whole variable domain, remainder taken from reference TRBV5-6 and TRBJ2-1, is DAGVTQSPTHLIKTRGQQVTLRCSPKSGHDTVSWYQQALGQGPQFIFQYYEEEERQRGNFPDRFSGHQFPNYSSELNVNALLLGDSALYLCASSFRPRTGSYNEQFFGPGTRLTVL.

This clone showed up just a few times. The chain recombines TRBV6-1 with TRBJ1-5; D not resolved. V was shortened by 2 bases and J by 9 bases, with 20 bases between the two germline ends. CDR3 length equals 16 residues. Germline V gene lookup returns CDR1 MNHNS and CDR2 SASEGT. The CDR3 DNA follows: TGTGCCAGCAGTGAACCCCTCCGGCACCCCGGGCGGCCCCAGCATTTT. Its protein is CASSEPLRHPGRPQHF.

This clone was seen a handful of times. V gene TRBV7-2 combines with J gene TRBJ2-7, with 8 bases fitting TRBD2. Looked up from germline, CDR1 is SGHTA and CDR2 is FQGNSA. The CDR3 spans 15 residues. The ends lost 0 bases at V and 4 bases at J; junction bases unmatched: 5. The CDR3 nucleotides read TGTGCCAGCAGCTTAGCCCTGACTAGCGTGTACGAGCAGTACTTC. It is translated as CASSLALTSVYEQYF.

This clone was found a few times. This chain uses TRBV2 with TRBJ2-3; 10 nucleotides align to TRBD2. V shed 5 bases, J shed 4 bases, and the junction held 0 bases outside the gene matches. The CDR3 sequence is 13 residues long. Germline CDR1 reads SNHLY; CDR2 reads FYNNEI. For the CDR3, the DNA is TGTGCCAGCAGTAGCGGGGGGGCAGATACGCAGTATTTT. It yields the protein CASSSGGADTQYF.

CDR3 sequence reads: CASSREDTEAFF. Written as DNA, the CDR3 is TGTGCCAGCAGCAGGGAGGACACTGAAGCTTTCTTT. The chain recombines TRBV2 with TRBJ1-1; weak D call: TRBD1 (5 bases). CDR3 length equals 12 residues. V was pared by 6 bases and J by 3 bases, with 8 bases between. Germline assignment: CDR1 SNHLY and CDR2 FYNNEI.

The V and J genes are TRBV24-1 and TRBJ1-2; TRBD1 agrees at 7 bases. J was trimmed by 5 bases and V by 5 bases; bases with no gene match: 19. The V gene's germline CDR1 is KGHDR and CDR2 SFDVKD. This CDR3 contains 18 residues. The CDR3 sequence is CATSGRGDSISIPYGYTF. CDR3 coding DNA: TGTGCCACCAGTGGAAGGGGGGACAGTATTTCAATCCCATATGGCTACACCTTC.

DNA for the CDR3: TGTGCCAGCAGCGTAGTCCTTCCGTCGAGTCAGCCCCAGCATTTT. Translating gives CASSVVLPSSQPQHF. This rearrangement joins TRBV9 to TRBJ1-5; D is unclear. This CDR3 region has 15 residues. Per germline, CDR1 SGDLS and CDR2 YYNGEE. Trimming pared 0 bases from V and 6 bases from J, leaving 13 bases between.

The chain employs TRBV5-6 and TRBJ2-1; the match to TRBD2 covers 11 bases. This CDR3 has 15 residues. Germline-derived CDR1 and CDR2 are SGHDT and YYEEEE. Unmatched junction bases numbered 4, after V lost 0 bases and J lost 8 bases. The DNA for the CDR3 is TGTGCCAGCAGCTTGGGTAGCGGGAGGGGCCATGAGCAGTTCTTC. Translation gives CASSLGSGRGHEQFF.

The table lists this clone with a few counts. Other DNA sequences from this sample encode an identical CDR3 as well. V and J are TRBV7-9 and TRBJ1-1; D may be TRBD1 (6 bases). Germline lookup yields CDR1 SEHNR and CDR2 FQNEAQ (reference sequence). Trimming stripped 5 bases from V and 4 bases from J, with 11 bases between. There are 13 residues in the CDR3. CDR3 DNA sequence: TGTGCCAGCAGCCTCGAAGGGGGCACTGAAGCTTTCTTT. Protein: CASSLEGGTEAFF.

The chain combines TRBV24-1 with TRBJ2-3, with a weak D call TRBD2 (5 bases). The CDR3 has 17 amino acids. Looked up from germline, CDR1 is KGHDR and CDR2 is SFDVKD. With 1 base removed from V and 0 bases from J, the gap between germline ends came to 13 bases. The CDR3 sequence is CATSDLEGVPSTDTQYF. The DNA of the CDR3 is TGTGCCACCAGTGATTTAGAGGGAGTACCTAGCACAGATACGCAGTATTTT.

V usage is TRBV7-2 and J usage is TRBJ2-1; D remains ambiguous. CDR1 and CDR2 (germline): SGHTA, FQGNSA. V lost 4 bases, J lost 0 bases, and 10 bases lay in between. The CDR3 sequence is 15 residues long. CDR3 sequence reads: CASSSSLSSYNEQFF. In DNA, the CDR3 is TGTGCCAGCAGCTCCTCTCTGAGCTCCTACAATGAGCAGTTCTTC.